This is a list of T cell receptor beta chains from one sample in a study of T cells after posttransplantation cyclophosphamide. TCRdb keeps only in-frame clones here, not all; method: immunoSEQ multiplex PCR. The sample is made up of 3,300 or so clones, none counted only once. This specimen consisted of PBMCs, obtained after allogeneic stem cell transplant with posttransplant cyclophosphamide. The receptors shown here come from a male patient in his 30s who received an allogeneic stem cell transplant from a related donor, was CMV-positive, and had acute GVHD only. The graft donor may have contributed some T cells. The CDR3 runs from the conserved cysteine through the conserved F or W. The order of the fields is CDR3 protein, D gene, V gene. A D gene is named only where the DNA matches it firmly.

CDR3 protein: CATSRSGGGYNEQFF
D gene: TRBD2
V gene: TRBV15

CDR3 protein: CASSKDYRNEQFF
D gene: .
V gene: TRBV7-2

CDR3 protein: CASSFGGDSNQPQHF
D gene: .
V gene: TRBV7-9

CDR3 protein: CASSQEAGRNPYEQYF
D gene: .
V gene: TRBV7-9

CDR3 protein: CASSFGAQGATVTEAFF
D gene: TRBD1
V gene: TRBV6-2/TRBV6-3

CDR3 protein: CASSQGQGPNEKLFF
D gene: .
V gene: TRBV4-3

CDR3 protein: CASSVQGSYNEQFF
D gene: .
V gene: TRBV9

CDR3 protein: CASSFLETQYF
D gene: .
V gene: TRBV28

CDR3 protein: CSVVMPGFYGYTF
D gene: .
V gene: TRBV29-1

CDR3 protein: CASSFGQGPTSPLHF
D gene: TRBD1
V gene: TRBV14

CDR3 protein: CASSAGTGVINYEQYF
D gene: TRBD1
V gene: TRBV5-1

CDR3 protein: CASSGPPGHGMNTEAFF
D gene: .
V gene: TRBV9

CDR3 protein: CASSATGQGGSPLHF
D gene: TRBD1
V gene: TRBV9

CDR3 protein: CSVEWQMNTEAFF
D gene: .
V gene: TRBV29-1

CDR3 protein: CASSSQAVGYTF
D gene: .
V gene: TRBV7-2

CDR3 protein: CASRQGAYGYTF
D gene: TRBD1
V gene: TRBV2

CDR3 protein: CASSFLGQASEQFF
D gene: TRBD1
V gene: TRBV19

CDR3 protein: CASSARRLQETQYF
D gene: .
V gene: TRBV7-8